This T cell receptor (beta chain) is drawn from a study of T-cell memory formation after mild COVID-19. CDR1 and CDR2 from the germline V gene are SEHNR and FQNEAQ (reference sequence). The CDR3 is 16 residues long. The germline V and J ends were trimmed by 5 bases and 11 bases, with 24 bases remaining between them. The table lists this clonotype with a few counts. The antigen is undetermined. One entry per CDR3 protein results from TCRdb running MiXCR on the 5' RACE reads. This sample yields 210,000 or so distinct CDR3 sequences, of which more than 25% are seen a single time; 10% to 12% belongs to the top ten. Study findings and constraints: Confirmation was lacking for SARS-CoV-2 specificity of second-wave clones that peaked on day 37. The study detected some responding clones in pre-infection memory, suggesting cross-reactive memory joined.

The source material was PBMCs or a T cell subset sorted from them (not recorded which). This receptor was obtained from an adult woman who had mild COVID-19 (a few samples of this study predate the infection). Cell type and time point are not known. The chain links TRBV7-9 to TRBJ1-4, with D perhaps matching TRBD1 (6 bases). CDR3 DNA: TGTGCCAGCAGCCCCCGAGTTGGGGGCGAATTCCGGAAACTGTTTTTT. Translated, it gives CASSPRVGGEFRKLFF.